This T cell receptor beta chain was sequenced during a study of T-cell reconstitution after alpha-beta-depleted transplantation in children (dated by TCRdb to the mid-2010s). About the investigation overall: The study quantitatively tracked T-cell immune reconstitution after TCRalphabeta/CD19-depleted allogeneic hematopoietic cell transplantation in children using TCR repertoire profiling.

Libraries were constructed by PCR. Sequencing used an Illumina HiSeq 2500. TCR libraries were prepared with molecular barcoding, using unique molecular identifiers to normalize TCRbeta repertoire quantification. TCRdb redid the processing of the public reads, applying fastp at Q25 and MiXCR, and retained in-frame beta chains. Here each entry gathers all rows of one CDR3 protein and keeps the most common genes and DNA. This sample gives about 230,000 distinct CDR3 sequences in total; 9.7% of them show up just once. Less than 6% of the sample lies in the top ten. The germline V gene sets CDR1 to KGHSH and CDR2 to LQKENI. The trim is 3 bases for V and 8 bases for J, with a gap of 8 bases between the germline ends. Reading from cysteine to phenylalanine, the CDR3 counts 12 amino acids. Only the CDR3 portion is preserved as DNA: 36 bases, with reading frame beginning at the first base. This clonotype was recorded many times. Its antigen target is currently unknown. Per-base qualities were not stored, and no clone one base away is much larger.

The rearrangement joined TRBV18 to TRBJ2-1, with the D segment identity uncertain. The material was PBMCs from the stem cell graft donor, obtained from the stem cell graft. This TCR was recovered from a human donor who donated a stem cell graft to a child with SCID. The CDR3 in this case is CASSPTMHEQFF. The DNA sequence is given as TGTGCCAGCTCACCCACCATGCATGAGCAGTTCTTC.